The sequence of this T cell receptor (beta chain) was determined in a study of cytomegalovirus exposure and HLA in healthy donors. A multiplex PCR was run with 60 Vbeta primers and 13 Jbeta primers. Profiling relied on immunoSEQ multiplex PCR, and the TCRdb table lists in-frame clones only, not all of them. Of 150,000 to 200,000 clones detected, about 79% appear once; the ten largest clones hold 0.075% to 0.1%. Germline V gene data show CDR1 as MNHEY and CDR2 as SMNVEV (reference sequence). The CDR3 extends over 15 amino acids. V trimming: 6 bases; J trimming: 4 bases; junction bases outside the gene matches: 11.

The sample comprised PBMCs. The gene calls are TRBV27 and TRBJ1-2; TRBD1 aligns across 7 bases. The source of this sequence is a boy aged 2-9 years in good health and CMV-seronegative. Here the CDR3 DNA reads TGTGCCAGCAGCCGGGACAGTATAGGGCCCTATGGCTACACCTTC. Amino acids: CASSRDSIGPYGYTF.